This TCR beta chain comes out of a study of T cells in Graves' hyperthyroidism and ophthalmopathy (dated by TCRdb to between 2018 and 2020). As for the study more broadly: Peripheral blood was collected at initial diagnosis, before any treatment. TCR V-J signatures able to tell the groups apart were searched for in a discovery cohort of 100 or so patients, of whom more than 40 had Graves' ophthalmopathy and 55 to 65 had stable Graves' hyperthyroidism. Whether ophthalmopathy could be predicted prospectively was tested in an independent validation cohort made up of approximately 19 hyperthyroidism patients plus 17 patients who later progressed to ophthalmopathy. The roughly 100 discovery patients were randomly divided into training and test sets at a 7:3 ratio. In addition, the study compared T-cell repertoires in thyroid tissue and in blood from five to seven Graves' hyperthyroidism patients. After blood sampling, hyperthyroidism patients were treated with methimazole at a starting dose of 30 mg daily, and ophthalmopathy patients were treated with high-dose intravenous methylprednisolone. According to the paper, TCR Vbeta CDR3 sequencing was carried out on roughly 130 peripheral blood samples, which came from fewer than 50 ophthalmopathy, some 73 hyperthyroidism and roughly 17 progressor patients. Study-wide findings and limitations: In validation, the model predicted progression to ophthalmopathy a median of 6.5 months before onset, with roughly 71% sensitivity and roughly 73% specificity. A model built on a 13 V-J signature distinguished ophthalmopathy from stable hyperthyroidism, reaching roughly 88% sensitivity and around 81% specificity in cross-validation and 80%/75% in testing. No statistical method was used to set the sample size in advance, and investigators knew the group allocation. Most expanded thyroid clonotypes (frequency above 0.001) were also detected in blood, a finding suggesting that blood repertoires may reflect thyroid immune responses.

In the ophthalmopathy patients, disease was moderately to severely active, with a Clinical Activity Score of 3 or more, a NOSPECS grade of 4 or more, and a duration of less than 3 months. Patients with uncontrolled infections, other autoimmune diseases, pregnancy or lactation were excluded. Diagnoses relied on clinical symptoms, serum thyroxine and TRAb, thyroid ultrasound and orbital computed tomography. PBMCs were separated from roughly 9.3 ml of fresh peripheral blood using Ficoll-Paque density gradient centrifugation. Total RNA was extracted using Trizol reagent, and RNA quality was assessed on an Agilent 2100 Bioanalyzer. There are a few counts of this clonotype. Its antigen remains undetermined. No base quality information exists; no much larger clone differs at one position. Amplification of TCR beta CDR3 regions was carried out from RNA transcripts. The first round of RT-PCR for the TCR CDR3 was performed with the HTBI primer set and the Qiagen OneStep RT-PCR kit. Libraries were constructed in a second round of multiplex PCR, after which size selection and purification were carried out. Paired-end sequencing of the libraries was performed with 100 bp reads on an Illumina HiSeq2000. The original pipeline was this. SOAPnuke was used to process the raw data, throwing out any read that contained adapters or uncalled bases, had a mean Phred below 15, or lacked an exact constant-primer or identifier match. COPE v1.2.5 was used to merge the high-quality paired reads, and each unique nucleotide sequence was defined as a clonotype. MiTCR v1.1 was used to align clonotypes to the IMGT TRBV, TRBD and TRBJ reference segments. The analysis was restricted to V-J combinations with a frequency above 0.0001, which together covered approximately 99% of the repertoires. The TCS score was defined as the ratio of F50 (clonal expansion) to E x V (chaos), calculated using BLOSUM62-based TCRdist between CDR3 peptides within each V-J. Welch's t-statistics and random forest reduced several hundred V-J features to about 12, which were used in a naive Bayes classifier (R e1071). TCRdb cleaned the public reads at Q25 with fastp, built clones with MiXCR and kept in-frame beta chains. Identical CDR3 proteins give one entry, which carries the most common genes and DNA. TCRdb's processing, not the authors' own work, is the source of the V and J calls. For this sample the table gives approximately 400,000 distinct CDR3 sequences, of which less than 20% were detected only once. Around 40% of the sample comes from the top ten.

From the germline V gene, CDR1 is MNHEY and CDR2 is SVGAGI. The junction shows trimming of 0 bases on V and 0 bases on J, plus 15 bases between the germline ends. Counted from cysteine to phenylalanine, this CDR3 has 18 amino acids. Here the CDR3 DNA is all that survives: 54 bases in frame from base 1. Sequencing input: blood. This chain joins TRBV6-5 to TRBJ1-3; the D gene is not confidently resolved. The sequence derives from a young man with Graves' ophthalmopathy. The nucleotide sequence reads TGTGCCAGCAGTTACTCCCCCCTGACTCCGTCCTCTGGAAACACCATATATTTT. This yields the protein CASSYSPLTPSSGNTIYF.